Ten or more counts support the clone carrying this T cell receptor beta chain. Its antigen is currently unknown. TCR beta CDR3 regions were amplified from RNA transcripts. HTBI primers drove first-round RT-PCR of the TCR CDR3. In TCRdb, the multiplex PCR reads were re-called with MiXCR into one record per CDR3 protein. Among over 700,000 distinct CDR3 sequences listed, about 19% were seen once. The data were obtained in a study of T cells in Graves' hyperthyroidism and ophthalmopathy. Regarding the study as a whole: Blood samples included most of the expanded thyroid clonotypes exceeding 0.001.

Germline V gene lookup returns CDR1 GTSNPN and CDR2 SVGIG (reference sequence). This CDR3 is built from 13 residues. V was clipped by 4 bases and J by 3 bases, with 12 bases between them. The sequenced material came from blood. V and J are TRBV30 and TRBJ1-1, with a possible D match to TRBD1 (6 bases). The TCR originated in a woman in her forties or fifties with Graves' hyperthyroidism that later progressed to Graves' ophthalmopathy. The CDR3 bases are TGTGCCTGGACCCTAAGGGGGGACACTGAAGCTTTCTTT. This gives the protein CAWTLRGDTEAFF.